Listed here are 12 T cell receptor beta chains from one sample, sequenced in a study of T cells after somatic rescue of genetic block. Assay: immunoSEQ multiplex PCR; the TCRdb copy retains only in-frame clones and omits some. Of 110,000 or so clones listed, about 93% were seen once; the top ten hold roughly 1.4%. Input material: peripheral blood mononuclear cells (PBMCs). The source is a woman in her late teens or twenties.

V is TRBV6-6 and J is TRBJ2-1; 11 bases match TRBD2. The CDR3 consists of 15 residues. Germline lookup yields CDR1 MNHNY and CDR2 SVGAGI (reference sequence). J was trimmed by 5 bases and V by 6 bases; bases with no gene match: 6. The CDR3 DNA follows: TGTGCCAGCAGCCAACTAGCGGGGGCCAACAATGAGCAGTTCTTC. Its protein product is CASSQLAGANNEQFF.

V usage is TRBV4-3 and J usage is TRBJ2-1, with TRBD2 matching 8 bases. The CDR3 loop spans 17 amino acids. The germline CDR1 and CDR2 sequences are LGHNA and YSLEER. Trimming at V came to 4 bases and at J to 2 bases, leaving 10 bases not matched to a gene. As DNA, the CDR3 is TGCGCCAGCAGCCCCAGGGAAGCGGGGGCCCCCTACAATGAGCAGTTCTTC. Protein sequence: CASSPREAGAPYNEQFF.

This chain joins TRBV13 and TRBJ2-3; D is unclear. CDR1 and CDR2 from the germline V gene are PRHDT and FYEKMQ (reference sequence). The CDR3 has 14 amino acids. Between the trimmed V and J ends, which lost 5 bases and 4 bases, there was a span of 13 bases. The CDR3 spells CASSPRLNADTQYF. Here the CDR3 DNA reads TGTGCCAGCAGCCCCCGACTGAATGCAGATACGCAGTATTTT.

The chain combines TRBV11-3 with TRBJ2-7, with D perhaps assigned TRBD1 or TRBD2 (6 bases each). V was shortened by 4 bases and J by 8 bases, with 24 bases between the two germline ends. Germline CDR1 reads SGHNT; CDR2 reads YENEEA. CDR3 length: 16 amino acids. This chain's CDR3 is CASSSIGGPGQWKQYF. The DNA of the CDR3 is TGTGCCAGCAGCTCCATCGGGGGCCCTGGGCAGTGGAAGCAGTACTTC.

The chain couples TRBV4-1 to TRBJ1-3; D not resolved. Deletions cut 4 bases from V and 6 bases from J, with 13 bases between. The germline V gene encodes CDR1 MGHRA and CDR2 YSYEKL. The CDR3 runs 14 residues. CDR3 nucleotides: TGCGCCAGCAGCCCGGGAGGAGGGAAAAACACCATATATTTT. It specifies CASSPGGGKNTIYF.

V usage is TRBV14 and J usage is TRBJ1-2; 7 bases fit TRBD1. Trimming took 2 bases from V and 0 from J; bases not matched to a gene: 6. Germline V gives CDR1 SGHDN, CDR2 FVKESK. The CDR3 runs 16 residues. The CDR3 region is CASSQLGQLANYGYTF. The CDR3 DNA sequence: TGTGCCAGCAGCCAACTGGGACAGCTAGCTAACTATGGCTACACCTTC.

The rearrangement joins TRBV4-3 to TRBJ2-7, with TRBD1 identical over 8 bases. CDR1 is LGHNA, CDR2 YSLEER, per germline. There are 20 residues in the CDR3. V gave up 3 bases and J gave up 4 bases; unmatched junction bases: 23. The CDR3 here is CASSQQSPDATDRDPYEQYF. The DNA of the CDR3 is TGCGCCAGCAGCCAGCAAAGCCCTGACGCCACGGACAGGGACCCATACGAGCAGTACTTC.

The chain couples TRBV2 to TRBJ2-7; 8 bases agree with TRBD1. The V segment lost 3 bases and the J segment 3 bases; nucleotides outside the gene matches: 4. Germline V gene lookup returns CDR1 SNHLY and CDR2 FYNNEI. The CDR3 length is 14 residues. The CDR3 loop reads CASSDDTGGYEQYF. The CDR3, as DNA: TGTGCCAGCAGTGACGATACAGGGGGCTACGAGCAGTACTTC.

The CDR3 nucleotides read TGCGCCAGCAGCTCCGGGTTTAGGCCCACTACTAAAGACACCGGGGAGCTGTTTTTT. Its translation is CASSSGFRPTTKDTGELFF. V and J are TRBV5-1 and TRBJ2-2; no clear D. The CDR3 sequence is 19 residues long. The V gene lost 3 bases and the J gene lost 3 bases, with 24 bases spanning the gap. The germline V gene encodes CDR1 SGHRS and CDR2 YFSETQ.

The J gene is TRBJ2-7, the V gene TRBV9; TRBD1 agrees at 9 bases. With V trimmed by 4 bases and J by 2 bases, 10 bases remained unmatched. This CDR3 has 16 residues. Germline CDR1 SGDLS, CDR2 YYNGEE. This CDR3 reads CASSPQPRQGAYEQYF. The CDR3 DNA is TGTGCCAGCAGCCCCCAACCTCGACAGGGGGCCTACGAGCAGTACTTC.

This CDR3 reads CASSVGQANYGYTF. The CDR3 region has the DNA TGTGCCAGCAGTGTGGGACAGGCAAACTATGGCTACACCTTC. The rearrangement links TRBV6-4 to TRBJ1-2; 8 bases match TRBD1. Trimming took 4 bases from V and 2 from J; bases not matched to a gene: 3. CDR1 and CDR2 from the germline V gene are MRHNA and SNTAGT. The CDR3 is 14 amino acids.

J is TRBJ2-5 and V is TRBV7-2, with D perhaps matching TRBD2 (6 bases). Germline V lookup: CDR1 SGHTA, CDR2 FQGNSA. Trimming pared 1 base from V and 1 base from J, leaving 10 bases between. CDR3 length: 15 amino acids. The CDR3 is CASSLDAGLQETQYF. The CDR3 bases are TGTGCCAGCAGCTTAGATGCGGGGCTCCAAGAGACCCAGTACTTC.